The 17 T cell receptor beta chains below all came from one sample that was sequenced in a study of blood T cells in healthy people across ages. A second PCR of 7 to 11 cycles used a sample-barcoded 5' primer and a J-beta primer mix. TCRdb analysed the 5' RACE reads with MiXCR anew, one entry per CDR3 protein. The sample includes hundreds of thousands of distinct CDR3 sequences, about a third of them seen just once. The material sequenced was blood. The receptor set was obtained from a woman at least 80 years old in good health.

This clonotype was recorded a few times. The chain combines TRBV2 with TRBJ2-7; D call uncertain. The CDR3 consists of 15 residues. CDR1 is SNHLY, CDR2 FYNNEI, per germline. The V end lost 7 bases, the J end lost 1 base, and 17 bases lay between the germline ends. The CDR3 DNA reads TGTGCCAGCACCGCCAATGGGCTAGGGTCCTACGAGCAGTACTTC. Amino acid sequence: CASTANGLGSYEQYF.

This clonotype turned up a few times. The CDR3 loop is CASSPPLGTGQSGANVLTF. CDR3 bases: TGCGCCAGCAGCCCCCCCCTGGGGACAGGCCAGTCTGGGGCCAACGTCCTGACTTTC. The J gene is TRBJ2-6, the V gene TRBV4-1; 8 nucleotides align to TRBD1. Trimming cost V 4 bases and J 1 base; bases outside gene matches: 12. This CDR3 spans 19 amino acids. Germline assignment: CDR1 MGHRA and CDR2 YSYEKL.

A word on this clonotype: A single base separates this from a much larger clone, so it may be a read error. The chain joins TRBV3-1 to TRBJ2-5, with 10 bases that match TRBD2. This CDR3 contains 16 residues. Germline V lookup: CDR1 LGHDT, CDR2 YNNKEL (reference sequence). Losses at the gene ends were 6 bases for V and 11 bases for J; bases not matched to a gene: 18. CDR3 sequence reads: CASSIIAGGPNNEQYF. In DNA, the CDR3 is TGTGCCAGCAGTATAATAGCGGGGGGTCCCAACAATGAGCAGTACTTC.

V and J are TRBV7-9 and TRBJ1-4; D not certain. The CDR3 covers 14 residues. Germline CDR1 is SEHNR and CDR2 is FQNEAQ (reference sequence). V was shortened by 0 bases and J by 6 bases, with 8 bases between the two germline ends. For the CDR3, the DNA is TGTGCCAGCAGCTTAGCGGCCGGCGATGAAAAACTGTTTTTT. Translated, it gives CASSLAAGDEKLFF.

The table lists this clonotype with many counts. Here the CDR3 reads CASRPGGPGISQYF. The CDR3 DNA is TGTGCCAGCAGACCAGGGGGCCCCGGGATTTCGCAGTACTTC. The V call is TRBV12-3 or TRBV12-4, the J call TRBJ2-7; 8 bases align to TRBD1. The CDR3 extends over 14 amino acids. Unmatched junction bases numbered 13, after V lost 6 bases and J lost 9 bases.

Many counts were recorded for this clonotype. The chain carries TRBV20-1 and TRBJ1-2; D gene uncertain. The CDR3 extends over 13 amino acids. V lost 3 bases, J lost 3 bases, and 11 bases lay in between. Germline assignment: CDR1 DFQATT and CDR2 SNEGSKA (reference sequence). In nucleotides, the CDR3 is TGCAGTGCTAGCAAAGGAAAGGACTATGGCTACACCTTC. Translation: CSASKGKDYGYTF.

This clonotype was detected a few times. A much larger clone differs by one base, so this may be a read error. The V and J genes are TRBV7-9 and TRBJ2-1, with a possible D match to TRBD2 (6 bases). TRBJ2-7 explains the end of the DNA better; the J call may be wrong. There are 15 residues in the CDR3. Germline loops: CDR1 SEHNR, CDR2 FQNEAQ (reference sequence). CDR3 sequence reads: CASSPTGTPNNEQYF. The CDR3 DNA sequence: TGTGCCAGCAGCCCGACCGGGACTCCGAACAATGAGCAGTACTTC.

CDR3 nucleotide sequence: TGTGCCAGCCGGGCGGGGGGCGGCACAGATACGCAGTATTTT. Translation gives CASRAGGGTDTQYF. This rearrangement joins TRBV7-3 to TRBJ2-3; TRBD2 matches 8 bases. The V segment lost 8 bases and the J segment 1 base; nucleotides outside the gene matches: 5. CDR3 length: 14 amino acids. The germline gives CDR1 SGHTA, CDR2 FQGTGA.

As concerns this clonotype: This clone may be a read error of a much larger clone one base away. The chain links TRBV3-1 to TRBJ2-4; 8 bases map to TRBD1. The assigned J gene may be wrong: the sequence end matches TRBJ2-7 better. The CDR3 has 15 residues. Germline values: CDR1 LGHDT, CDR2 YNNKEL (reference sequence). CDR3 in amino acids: CASSPWTGKGYEQYF. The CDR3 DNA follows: TGTGCCAGCAGCCCGTGGACAGGGAAAGGCTACGAGCAGTACTTC.

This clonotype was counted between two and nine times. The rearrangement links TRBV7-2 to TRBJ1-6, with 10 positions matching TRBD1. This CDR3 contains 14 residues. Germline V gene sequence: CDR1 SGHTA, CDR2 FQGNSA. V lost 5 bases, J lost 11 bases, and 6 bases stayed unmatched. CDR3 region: CASSLGTGATPLHF. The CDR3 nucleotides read TGTGCCAGCAGCCTAGGGACAGGGGCGACACCCCTCCACTTT.

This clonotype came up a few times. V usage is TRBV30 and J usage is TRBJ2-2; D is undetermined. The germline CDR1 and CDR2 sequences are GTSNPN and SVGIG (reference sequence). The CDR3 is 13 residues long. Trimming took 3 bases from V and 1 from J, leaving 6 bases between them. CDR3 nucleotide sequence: TGTGCCTGGAGCGCATGGAACACCGGGGAGCTGTTTTTT. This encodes CAWSAWNTGELFF.

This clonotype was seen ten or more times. The CDR3 region has the DNA TGTGCCAGCAGCTCATGGACAGGGACGGACGGTGGCTACACCTTC. Amino acid sequence: CASSSWTGTDGGYTF. This chain joins TRBV3-1 and TRBJ1-2; 8 bases fit TRBD1. The CDR3 consists of 15 residues. Per germline, CDR1 LGHDT and CDR2 YNNKEL (reference sequence). J lost 7 bases, V lost 5 bases, and 12 bases had no gene match.

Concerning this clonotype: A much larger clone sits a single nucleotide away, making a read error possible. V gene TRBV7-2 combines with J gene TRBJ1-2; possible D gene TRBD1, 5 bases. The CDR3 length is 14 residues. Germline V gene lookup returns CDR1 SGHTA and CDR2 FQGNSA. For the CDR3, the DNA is TGTGCCAGCAGCACCCACCGGGGCCAGTCAGGCTGCACCTTC. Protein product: CASSTHRGQSGCTF.

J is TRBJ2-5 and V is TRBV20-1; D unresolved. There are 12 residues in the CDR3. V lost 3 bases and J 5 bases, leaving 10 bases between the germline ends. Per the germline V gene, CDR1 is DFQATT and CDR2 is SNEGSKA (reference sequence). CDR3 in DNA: TGCAGTGCTAGGCCCCCGGATGAGACCCAGTACTTC. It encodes CSARPPDETQYF.

The CDR3 DNA is TGTGCCAGCAGCCGAGGCACCGGGACAGGCTACAACGAGCAGTACTTC. Translating gives CASSRGTGTGYNEQYF. This chain connects TRBV7-7 to TRBJ2-7, with 8 positions matching TRBD1. Germline V lookup: CDR1 SSHAT, CDR2 FNYEAQ (reference sequence). This CDR3 spans 16 amino acids. V gave up 5 bases and J gave up 5 bases; unmatched junction bases: 14.

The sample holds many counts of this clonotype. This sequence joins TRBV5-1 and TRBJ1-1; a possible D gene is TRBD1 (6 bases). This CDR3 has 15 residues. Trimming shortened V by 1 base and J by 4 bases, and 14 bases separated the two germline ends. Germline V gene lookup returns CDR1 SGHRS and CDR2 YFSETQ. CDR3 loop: CASSLTRGVGTEAFF. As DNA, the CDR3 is TGCGCCAGCAGCTTGACGAGGGGGGTCGGCACTGAAGCTTTCTTT.

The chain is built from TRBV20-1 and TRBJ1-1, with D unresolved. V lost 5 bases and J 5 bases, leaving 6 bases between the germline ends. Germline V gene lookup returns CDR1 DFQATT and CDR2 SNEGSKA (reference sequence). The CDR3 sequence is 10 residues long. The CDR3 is CSAAKTEAFF. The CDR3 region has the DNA TGCAGTGCTGCTAAGACTGAAGCTTTCTTT.